This T cell receptor beta chain was retrieved from a study of shared clonotypes between healthy human individuals. Repertoires were generated with immunoSEQ multiplex PCR, while TCRdb's copy carries only in-frame clones and drops some. The data show more than 900,000 clones, 75% to 85% seen once. As to this clone: Its antigen is as yet unknown.

The donors were adults (healthy and HIV-negative) with no recent acute infections or vaccinations. Per the germline V gene, CDR1 is MDHEN and CDR2 is SYDVKM. The CDR3 spans 17 residues. J lost 2 bases, V lost 2 bases, and 11 bases had no gene match. Study findings and constraints: It was observed that about 5% of naive CD4 clonotypes were shared across a handful of donors.

J is TRBJ2-5 and V is TRBV28; 7 bases line up with TRBD1. The sequence derives from a young man in good health. Some clones in this sample may be carry-over from other donors' samples. Sequencing was done on a sample of memory CD4+ T cells from PBMCs. The subset was: CD45RA-negative fraction. The CDR3 region is CASSLNRGKRRQETQYF. CDR3 DNA sequence: TGTGCCAGCAGTTTAAACAGGGGAAAGAGGCGGCAAGAGACCCAGTACTTC.